A selection of T cell receptor beta chains follows, all from one sample in a study of blood T cell repertoires in COVID-19. Profiling relied on immunoSEQ multiplex PCR, and the TCRdb table lists in-frame clones only, not all of them. The sample shows some 360,000 clones, 88% of them seen only once. The sample consisted of PBMCs or T cells enriched from blood (not recorded which). The receptors come from a woman aged 25 to 39 who had been exposed to COVID-19. The CDR3 runs from the conserved cysteine through the conserved F or W. A D gene is named only where the DNA matches it firmly. The size field is filled for only some rows; it gives once, few, many or a size class.

V gene	D gene	clone size	J gene	CDR3 DNA	CDR3 protein
TRBV5-4	TRBD1	-	TRBJ1-2	TGTGCCAGCAGCTTGCGGGGACAGGGGGCAAATAACTATGGCTACACCTTC	CASSLRGQGANNYGYTF
TRBV2	-	-	TRBJ1-3	TGTGCCAGCAGTGTGGAGGGCGCGGGAAACACCATATATTTT	CASSVEGAGNTIYF
TRBV3-1/TRBV3-2	-	-	TRBJ2-2	TGTGCCAGCAGCCAATTGGCCACCGGGGAGCTGTTTTTT	CASSQLATGELFF
TRBV6-5	-	-	TRBJ1-1	TGTGCCAGCAGACAGGGACGGTTGATTGAAGCTTTCTTT	CASRQGRLIEAFF
TRBV5-1	-	-	TRBJ2-3	TGCGCCAGCAGCTTGGCGGACATATTCACAGATACGCAGTATTTT	CASSLADIFTDTQYF
TRBV10-3	-	-	TRBJ2-5	TGTGCCATCAACCCGACGGGTTCACAAGAGACCCAGTACTTC	CAINPTGSQETQYF
TRBV3-1/TRBV3-2	-	-	TRBJ2-7	TGTGCCAGCAGCCAAGATCCGGCTAGAGCCTACGAGCAGTACTTC	CASSQDPARAYEQYF
TRBV13	-	-	TRBJ2-2	TGTGCCAGCACAAGGGAGTTCACCGGGGAGCTGTTTTTT	CASTREFTGELFF
TRBV28	-	-	TRBJ2-7	TGTGCCAGCGGGAGAGACGTATCCTACGAGCAGTACTTC	CASGRDVSYEQYF
TRBV7-3	TRBD2	few	TRBJ2-7	TGTGCCAGCAGCCCAAAACCCCTAGCGGGAGGACCGCCCTACGAGCAGTACTTC	CASSPKPLAGGPPYEQYF
TRBV14	TRBD1	-	TRBJ2-7	TGTGCCAGCAGTCTAGGACAGGGGAAAGTCGACGAGCAGTACTTC	CASSLGQGKVDEQYF
TRBV11-3	TRBD1	-	TRBJ2-1	TGTGCCAGCAGCTTAGGCCCCTCCGGGACAGGGGGCTCCTACAATGAGCAGTTCTTC	CASSLGPSGTGGSYNEQFF
TRBV2	TRBD1	-	TRBJ1-1	TGTGCCAGCACCGCCCAGGGGGCTAGCACTGAAGCTTTCTTT	CASTAQGASTEAFF
TRBV11-2	-	few	TRBJ1-1	TGTGCCAGCAGCTTCTATGAGACAGGGAACACTGAAGCTTTCTTT	CASSFYETGNTEAFF
TRBV27	-	-	TRBJ1-6	TGTGCCAGCAGTTCCGGGAGAGATAATTCACCCCTCCACTTT	CASSSGRDNSPLHF
TRBV10-3	-	-	TRBJ2-3	TGTGCCATCAGTGGTGGGATGGGGCCGGGAGTTGATACGCAGTATTTT	CAISGGMGPGVDTQYF
TRBV14	TRBD1	-	TRBJ1-1	TGTGCCAGCAGCCAAGACCAGGGGGTAAGCGGTGCTTTCTTT	CASSQDQGVSGAFF
TRBV14	-	-	TRBJ1-6	TGTGCCAGCAGCCAAGAACCCGCCAGGGCAACTAATAATTCACCCCTCCACTTT	CASSQEPARATNNSPLHF
TRBV5-1	-	few	TRBJ1-1	TGCGCCAGCAGCTTGGGCGACACCCAGCCCAGAGCTTTCTTT	CASSLGDTQPRAFF
TRBV5-1	TRBD1	-	TRBJ2-3	TGCGCCAGCAGCTTGGAGGGGGCTGCCTTGGATACGCAGTATTTT	CASSLEGAALDTQYF
TRBV10-3	-	-	TRBJ1-4	TGTGCCATCAGTGAGTCGACAGGTGGGGTAAAACTGTTTTTT	CAISESTGGVKLFF
TRBV11-1	TRBD1	-	TRBJ2-4	TGTGCCAGCAGCCCCCGGGACAGGTTGGACAAAAACATTCAGTACTTC	CASSPRDRLDKNIQYF
TRBV19	-	-	TRBJ1-5	TGTGCCAGTAGGAAGACTCACAATAGCAATCAGCCCCAGCATTTT	CASRKTHNSNQPQHF
TRBV9	-	-	TRBJ1-2	TGTGCCAGCAGCCCCCAAGCGGGAGGACCAGCCTTC	CASSPQAGGPAF
TRBV2	-	once	TRBJ1-3	TGTGCCAGCAGGGACAGTTACGCAGGAAACACCATATATTTT	CASRDSYAGNTIYF
TRBV28	-	-	TRBJ1-4	TGTGCCAGCAGTTTATTTGGTGGGCCTAATGAAAAACTGTTTTTT	CASSLFGGPNEKLFF
TRBV11-2	TRBD1	-	TRBJ2-7	TGTGCCAGCAGCACGGCCGGGACAGGGGTCTCCCAGCAGTACTTC	CASSTAGTGVSQQYF